The T cell receptor (beta chain) described here comes from a study of blood T cell repertoires in COVID-19. About the research overall: Samples taken during acute and convalescent COVID-19 were collected in the United States, Italy and Spain.

The assay was immunoSEQ multiplex PCR, and TCRdb's table has in-frame clones only and misses some. The sample has around 250,000 clones; 70% to 90% are singletons. The V end was cut by 2 bases, the J end by 1 base, with 11 bases between. Germline V gives CDR1 MNHEY, CDR2 SVGAGI. The CDR3 covers 16 residues. Participants were aged about 18 to 90 years, lived in about two dozen US areas, and enrolled virtually. The sequenced material came from PBMCs or T cells enriched from blood (not recorded which). This clonotype was sampled from a woman aged 45-65 years who had been exposed to COVID-19. The V call is TRBV6-5, the J call TRBJ2-2; D possibly corresponds to TRBD1 (6 bases). The CDR3 sequence is CASSYRGQLNTGELFF. CDR3 sequence (DNA): TGTGCCAGCAGTTACCGCGGACAGTTGAACACCGGGGAGCTGTTTTTT.